This paragraph reports one T cell receptor beta chain. These data come from a study of T cells in localized non-small cell lung cancer. TCRdb's table, derived via immunoSEQ multiplex PCR, lists solely in-frame clones and lacks some. The table has tens of thousands of clones, approximately 86% seen once. The sample here was PBMCs, taken before any cancer treatment. This TCR came from a man aged 35 to 69 with stage II lung adenocarcinoma.

CDR3 sequence (DNA): TGTGCCAGCATCTTCCGTGGCTCCTATAATTCACCCCTCCACTTT. Translated, it gives CASIFRGSYNSPLHF. This chain links TRBV28 with TRBJ1-6; D uncertain. This CDR3 contains 15 residues. Deletions cut 7 bases from V and 0 bases from J, with 10 bases between. In germline, CDR1 is MDHEN, CDR2 SYDVKM.